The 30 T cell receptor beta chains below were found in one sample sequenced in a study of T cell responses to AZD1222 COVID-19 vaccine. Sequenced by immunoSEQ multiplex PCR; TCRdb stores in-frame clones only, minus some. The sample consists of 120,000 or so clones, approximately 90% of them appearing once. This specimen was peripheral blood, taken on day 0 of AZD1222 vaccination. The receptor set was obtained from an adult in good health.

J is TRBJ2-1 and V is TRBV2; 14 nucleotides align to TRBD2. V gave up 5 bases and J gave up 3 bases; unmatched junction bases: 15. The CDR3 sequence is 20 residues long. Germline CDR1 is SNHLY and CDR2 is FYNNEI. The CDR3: CASSSESGLAGGPNYNEQFF. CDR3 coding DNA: TGTGCCAGCAGTTCCGAGTCTGGACTAGCGGGAGGCCCAAACTACAATGAGCAGTTCTTC.

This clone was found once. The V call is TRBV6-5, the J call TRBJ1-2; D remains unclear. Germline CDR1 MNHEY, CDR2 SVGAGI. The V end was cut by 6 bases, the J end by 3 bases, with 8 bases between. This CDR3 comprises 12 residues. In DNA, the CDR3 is TGTGCCAGCAGCTCCCACGACTATGGCTACACCTTC. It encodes CASSSHDYGYTF.

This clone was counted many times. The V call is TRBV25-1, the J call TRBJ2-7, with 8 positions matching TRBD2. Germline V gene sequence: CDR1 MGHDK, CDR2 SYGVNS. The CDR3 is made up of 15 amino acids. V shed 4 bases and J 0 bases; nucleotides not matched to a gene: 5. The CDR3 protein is CASSGSSGSSYEQYF. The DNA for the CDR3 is TGTGCCAGCAGTGGGTCCAGCGGGAGCTCCTACGAGCAGTACTTC.

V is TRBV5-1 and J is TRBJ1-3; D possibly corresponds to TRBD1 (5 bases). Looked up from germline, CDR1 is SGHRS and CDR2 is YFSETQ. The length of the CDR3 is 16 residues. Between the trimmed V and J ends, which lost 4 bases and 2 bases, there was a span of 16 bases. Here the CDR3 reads CASSPRGGSTGNTIYF. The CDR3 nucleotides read TGCGCCAGCAGCCCCCGGGGGGGATCTACTGGAAACACCATATATTTT.

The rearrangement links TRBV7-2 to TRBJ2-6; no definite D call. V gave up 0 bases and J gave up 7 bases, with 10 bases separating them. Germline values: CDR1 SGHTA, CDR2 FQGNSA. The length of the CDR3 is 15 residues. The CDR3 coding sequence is TGTGCCAGCAGCTTAGCCCCGACCCGTGCCAACGTCCTGACTTTC. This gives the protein CASSLAPTRANVLTF.

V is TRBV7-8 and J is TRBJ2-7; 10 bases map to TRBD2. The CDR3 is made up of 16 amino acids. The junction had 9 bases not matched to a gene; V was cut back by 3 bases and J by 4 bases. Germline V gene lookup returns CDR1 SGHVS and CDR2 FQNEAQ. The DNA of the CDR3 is TGTGCCAGCAGCTTGTCTGCTAGCGGGAGACGGTACGAGCAGTACTTC. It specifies CASSLSASGRRYEQYF.

The CDR3 DNA sequence: TGCGCCAGCACCGGGGGCGGGAACACCGGGGAGCTGTTTTTT. It is translated as CASTGGGNTGELFF. The chain carries TRBV5-1 and TRBJ2-2, with D possibly called TRBD1 or TRBD2 (6 bases each). Trimming took off 6 bases at V and 1 base at J, with 10 bases between the two ends. The length of the CDR3 is 14 residues. Germline CDR1 SGHRS, CDR2 YFSETQ.

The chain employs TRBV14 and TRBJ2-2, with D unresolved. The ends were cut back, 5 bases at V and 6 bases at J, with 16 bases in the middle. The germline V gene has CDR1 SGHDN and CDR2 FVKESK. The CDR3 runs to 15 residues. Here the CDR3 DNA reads TGTGCCAGCAGCGGGGAAGTAACGCCAGCCGGGGAGCTGTTTTTT. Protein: CASSGEVTPAGELFF.

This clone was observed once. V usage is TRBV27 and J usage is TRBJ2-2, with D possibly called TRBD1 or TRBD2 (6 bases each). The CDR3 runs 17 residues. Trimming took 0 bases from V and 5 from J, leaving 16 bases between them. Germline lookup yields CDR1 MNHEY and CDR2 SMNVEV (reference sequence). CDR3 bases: TGTGCCAGCAGTTTATCGATGGGGGGCGCGTTAACCGGGGAGCTGTTTTTT. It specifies CASSLSMGGALTGELFF.

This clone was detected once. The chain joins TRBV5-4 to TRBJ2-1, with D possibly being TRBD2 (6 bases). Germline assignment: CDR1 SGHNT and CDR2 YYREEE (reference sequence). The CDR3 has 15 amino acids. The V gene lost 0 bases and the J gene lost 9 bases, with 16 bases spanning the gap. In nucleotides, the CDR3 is TGTGCCAGCAGCTTGGATTTGGCAGACGGGAGTGAGCAGTTCTTC. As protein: CASSLDLADGSEQFF.

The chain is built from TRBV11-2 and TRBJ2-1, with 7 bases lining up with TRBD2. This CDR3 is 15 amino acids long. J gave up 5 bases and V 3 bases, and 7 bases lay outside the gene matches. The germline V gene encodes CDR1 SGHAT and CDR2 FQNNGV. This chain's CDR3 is CASSFGGGPHNEQFF. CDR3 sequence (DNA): TGTGCCAGCAGCTTTGGGGGAGGGCCCCACAATGAGCAGTTCTTC.

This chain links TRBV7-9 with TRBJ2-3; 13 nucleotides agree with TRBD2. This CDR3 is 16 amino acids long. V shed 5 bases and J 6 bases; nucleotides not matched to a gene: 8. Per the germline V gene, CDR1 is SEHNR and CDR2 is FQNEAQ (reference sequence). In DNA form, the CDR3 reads TGTGCCAGCAGCCCCGCCGGACTAGCGGGAGCGGATACGCAGTATTTT. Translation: CASSPAGLAGADTQYF.

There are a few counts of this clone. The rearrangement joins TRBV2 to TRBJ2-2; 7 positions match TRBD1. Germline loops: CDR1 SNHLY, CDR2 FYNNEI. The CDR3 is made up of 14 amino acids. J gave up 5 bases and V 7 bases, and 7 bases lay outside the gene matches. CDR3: CASTDREGTGELFF. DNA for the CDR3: TGTGCCAGCACCGACAGGGAAGGAACCGGGGAGCTGTTTTTT.

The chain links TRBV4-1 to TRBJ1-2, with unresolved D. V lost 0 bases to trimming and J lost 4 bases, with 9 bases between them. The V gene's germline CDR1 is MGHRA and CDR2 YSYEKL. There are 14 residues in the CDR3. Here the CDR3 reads CASSQDEGFYGYTF. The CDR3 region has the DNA TGCGCCAGCAGCCAAGATGAGGGTTTCTATGGCTACACCTTC.

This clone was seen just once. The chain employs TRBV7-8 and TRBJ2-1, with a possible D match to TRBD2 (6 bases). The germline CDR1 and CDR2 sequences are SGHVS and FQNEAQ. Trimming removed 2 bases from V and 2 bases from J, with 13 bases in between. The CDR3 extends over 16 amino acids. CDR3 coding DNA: TGTGCCAGCAGCTTACTCGGGAGCAGGACCTACAATGAGCAGTTCTTC. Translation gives CASSLLGSRTYNEQFF. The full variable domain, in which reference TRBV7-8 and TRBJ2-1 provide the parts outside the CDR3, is GAGVSQSPRYKVAKRGQDVALRCDPISGHVSLFWYQQALGQGPEFLTYFQNEAQLDKSGLPSDRFFAERPEGSVSTLKIQRTQQEDSAVYLCASSLLGSRTYNEQFFGPGTRLTVL.

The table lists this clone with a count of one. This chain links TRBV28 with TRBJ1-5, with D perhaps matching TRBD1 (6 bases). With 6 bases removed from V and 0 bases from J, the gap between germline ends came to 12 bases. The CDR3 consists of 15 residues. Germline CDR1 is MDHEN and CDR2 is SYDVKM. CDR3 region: CASSQGSYSNQPQHF. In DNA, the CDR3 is TGTGCCAGCAGCCAGGGGTCTTATAGCAATCAGCCCCAGCATTTT.

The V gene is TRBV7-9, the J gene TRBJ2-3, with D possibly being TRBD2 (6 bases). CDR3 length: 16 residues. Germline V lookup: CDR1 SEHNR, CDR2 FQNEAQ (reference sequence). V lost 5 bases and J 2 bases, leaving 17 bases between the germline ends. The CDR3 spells CASSARTTDYTDTQYF. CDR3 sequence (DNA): TGTGCCAGCAGCGCCCGGACTACGGACTACACAGATACGCAGTATTTT.

CDR3 sequence: CASSARREAKNIQYF. In DNA, the CDR3 is TGTGCCAGCAGCGCAAGACGTGAAGCCAAAAACATTCAGTACTTC. V gene TRBV11-2 combines with J gene TRBJ2-4, with no clear D. Germline V gives CDR1 SGHAT, CDR2 FQNNGV. This CDR3 has 15 amino acids. V shed 5 bases and J shed 0 bases, with 11 bases lying between them.

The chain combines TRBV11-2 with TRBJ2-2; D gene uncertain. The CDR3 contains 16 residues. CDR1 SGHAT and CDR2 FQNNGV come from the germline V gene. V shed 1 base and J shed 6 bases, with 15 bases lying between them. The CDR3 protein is CASSLAVGPQAGELFF. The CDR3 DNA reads TGTGCCAGCAGCTTAGCGGTTGGACCCCAGGCCGGGGAGCTGTTTTTT.

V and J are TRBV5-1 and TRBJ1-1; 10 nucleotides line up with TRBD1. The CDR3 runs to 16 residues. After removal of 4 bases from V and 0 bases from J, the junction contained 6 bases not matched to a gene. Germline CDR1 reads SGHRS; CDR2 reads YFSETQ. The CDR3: CASSPGQGTMNTEAFF. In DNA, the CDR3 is TGCGCCAGCAGCCCGGGACAGGGGACCATGAACACTGAAGCTTTCTTT.

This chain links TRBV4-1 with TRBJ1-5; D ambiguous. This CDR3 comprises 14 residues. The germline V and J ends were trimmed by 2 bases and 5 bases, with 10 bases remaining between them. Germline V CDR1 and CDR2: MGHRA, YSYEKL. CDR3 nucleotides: TGCGCCAGCAGCCAAACCGGGCCGGATCAGCCCCAGCATTTT. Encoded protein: CASSQTGPDQPQHF.

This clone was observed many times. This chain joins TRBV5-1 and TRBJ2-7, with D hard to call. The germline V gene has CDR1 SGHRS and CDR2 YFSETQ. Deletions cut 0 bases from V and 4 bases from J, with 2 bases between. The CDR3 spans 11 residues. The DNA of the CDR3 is TGCGCCAGCAGCTTGGAATACGAGCAGTACTTC. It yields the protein CASSLEYEQYF.

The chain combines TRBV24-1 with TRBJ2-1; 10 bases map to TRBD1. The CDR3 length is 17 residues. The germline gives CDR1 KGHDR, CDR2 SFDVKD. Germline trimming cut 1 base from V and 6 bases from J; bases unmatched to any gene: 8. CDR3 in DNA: TGTGCCACCAGTGATTTACCGGGACAGGGGATGGTCAATGAGCAGTTCTTC. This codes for CATSDLPGQGMVNEQFF.

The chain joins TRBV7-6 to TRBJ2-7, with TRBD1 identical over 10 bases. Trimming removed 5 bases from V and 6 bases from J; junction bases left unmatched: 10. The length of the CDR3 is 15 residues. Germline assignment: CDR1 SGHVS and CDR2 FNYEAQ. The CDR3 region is CASSPSGTGAGEQYF. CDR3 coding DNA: TGTGCCAGCAGCCCATCCGGGACAGGGGCAGGCGAGCAGTACTTC.

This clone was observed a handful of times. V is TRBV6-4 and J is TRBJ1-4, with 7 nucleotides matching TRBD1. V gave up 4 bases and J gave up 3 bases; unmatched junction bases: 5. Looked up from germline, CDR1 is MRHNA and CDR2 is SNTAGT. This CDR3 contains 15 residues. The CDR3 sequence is CASSATGEANEKLFF. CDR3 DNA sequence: TGTGCCAGCAGTGCTACAGGGGAGGCTAATGAAAAACTGTTTTTT.

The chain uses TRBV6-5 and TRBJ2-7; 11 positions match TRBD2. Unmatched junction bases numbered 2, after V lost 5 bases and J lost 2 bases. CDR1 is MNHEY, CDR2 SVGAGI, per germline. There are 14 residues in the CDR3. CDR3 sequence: CASSLTSGTYEQYF. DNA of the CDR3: TGTGCCAGCAGTCTGACTAGCGGGACCTACGAGCAGTACTTC.

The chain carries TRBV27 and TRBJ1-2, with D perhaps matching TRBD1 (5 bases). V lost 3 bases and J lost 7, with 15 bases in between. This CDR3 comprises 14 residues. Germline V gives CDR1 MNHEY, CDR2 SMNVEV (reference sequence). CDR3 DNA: TGTGCCAGCAGTTTTAAGGAGGGGTTGGCTGGCTACACCTTC. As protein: CASSFKEGLAGYTF.

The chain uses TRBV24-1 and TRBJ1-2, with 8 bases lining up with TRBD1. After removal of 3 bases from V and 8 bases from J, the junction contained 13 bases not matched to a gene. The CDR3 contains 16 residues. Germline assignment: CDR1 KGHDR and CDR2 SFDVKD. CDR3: CATSDPTRTGMRGYTF. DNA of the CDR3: TGTGCCACCAGTGATCCAACCCGGACAGGGATGAGGGGCTACACCTTC.

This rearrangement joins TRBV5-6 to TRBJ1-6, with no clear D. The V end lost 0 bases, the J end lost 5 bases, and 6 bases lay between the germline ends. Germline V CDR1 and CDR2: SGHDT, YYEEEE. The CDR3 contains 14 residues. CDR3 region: CASSLGLDNSPLHF. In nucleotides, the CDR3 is TGTGCCAGCAGCTTGGGATTAGATAATTCACCCCTCCACTTT.

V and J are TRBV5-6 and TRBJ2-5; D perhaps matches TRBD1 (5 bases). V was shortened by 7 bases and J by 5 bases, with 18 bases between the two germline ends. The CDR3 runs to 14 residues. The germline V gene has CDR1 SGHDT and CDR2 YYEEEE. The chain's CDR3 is CASGSLGLRETQYF. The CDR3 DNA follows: TGTGCCAGCGGCTCTTTGGGGCTCAGGGAGACCCAGTACTTC. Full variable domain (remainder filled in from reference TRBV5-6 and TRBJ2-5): DAGVTQSPTHLIKTRGQQVTLRCSPKSGHDTVSWYQQALGQGPQFIFQYYEEEERQRGNFPDRFSGHQFPNYSSELNVNALLLGDSALYLCASGSLGLRETQYFGPGTRLLVL.